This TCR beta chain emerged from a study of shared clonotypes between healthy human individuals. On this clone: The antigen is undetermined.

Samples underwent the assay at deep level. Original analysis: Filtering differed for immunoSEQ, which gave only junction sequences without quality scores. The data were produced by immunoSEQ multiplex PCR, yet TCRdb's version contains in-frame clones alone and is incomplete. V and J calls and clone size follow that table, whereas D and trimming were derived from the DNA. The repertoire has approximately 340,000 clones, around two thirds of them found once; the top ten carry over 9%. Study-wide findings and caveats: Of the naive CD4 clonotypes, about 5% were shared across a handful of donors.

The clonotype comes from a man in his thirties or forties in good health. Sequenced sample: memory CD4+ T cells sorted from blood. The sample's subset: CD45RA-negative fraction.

As DNA, the CDR3 is TGCGCCAGCAGTGATCCGGGGGCCGGAACCGGGGAGCTGTTTTTT. It specifies CASSDPGAGTGELFF. The chain recombines TRBV10-1 with TRBJ2-2, with D perhaps given as TRBD1 or TRBD2 (6 bases each). CDR1 and CDR2 from the germline V gene are WNHNN and SYGVQD (reference sequence). This CDR3 spans 15 amino acids. Trimming removed 3 bases at V and 5 bases at J, with 13 bases between.